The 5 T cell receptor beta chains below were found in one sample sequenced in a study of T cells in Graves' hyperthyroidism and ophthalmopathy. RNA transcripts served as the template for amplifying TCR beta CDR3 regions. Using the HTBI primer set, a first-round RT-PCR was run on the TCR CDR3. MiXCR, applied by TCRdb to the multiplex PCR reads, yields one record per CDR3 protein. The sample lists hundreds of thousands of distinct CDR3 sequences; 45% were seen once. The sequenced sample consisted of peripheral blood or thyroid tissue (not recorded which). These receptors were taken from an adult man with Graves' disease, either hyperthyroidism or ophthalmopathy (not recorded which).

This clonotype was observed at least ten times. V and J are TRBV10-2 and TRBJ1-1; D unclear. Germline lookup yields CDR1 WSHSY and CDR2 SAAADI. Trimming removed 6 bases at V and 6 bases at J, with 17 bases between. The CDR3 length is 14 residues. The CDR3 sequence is CASRSSVGTPEAFF. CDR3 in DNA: TGCGCCAGCAGGTCGTCCGTGGGCACGCCTGAAGCTTTCTTT.

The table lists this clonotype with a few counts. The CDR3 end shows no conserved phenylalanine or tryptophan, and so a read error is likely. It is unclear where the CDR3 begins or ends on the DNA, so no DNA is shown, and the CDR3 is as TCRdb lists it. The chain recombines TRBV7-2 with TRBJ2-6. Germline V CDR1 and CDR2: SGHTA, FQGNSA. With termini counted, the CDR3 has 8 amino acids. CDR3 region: CASSLVPQ.

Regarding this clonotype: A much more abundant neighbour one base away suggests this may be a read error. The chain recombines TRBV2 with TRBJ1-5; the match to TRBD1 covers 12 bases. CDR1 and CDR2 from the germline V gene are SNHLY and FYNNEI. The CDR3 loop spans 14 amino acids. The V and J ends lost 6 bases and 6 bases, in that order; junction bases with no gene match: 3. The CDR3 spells CASRGTGGVQPQHF. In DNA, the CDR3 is TGTGCCAGCAGGGGGACAGGGGGCGTTCAGCCCCAGCATTTT.

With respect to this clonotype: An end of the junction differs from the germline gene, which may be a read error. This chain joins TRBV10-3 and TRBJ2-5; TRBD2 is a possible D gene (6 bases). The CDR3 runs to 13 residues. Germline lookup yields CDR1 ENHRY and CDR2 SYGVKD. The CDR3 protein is CASSEGDSETQYF. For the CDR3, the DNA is TGTGCCAGCAGTGAAGGGGACTCAGAGACCCAGTACTTC.

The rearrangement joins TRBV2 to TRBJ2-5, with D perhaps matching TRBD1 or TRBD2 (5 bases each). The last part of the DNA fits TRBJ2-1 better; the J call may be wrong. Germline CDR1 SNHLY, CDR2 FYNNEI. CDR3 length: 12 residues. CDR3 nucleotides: TGTGCCAGCAGTGAACGGGGCTATGAGCAGTTCTTC. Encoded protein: CASSERGYEQFF.